The 19 T cell receptor beta chains in this list originate from one sample, sequenced in a study of blood T cell repertoires in COVID-19. TCRdb's table, derived via immunoSEQ multiplex PCR, lists solely in-frame clones and lacks some. The sample has under 150,000 clones, 80% seen once; the top ten hold approximately 5%. The source material was peripheral blood. The receptors were gathered from a woman aged 50 to 65 with acute or convalescent COVID-19.

The gene calls are TRBV19 and TRBJ2-3; D may be TRBD2 (5 bases). The ends were cut back, 7 bases at V and 0 bases at J, with 14 bases in the middle. This CDR3 spans 15 amino acids. The germline gives CDR1 LNHDA, CDR2 SQIVND (reference sequence). The CDR3 nucleotides read TGTGCCAGTAAAGGCCTAGCTGGTAGCACAGATACGCAGTATTTT. This codes for CASKGLAGSTDTQYF.

The chain has TRBV2 and TRBJ2-3; D gene unclear. Per the germline V gene, CDR1 is SNHLY and CDR2 is FYNNEI. Trimming shortened V by 6 bases and J by 2 bases, and 12 bases separated the two germline ends. The CDR3 is 14 amino acids. CDR3 amino acids: CASSARPYTDTQYF. The CDR3 nucleotides read TGTGCCAGCAGCGCTAGACCCTACACAGATACGCAGTATTTT.

This clone was detected a few times. The chain joins TRBV6-6 to TRBJ1-1; 9 bases fit TRBD1. V lost 5 bases, J lost 5 bases, and 12 bases stayed unmatched. The CDR3 is made up of 16 amino acids. CDR1 MNHNY and CDR2 SVGAGI come from the germline V gene (reference sequence). The CDR3 loop reads CASSPPRTGAGTEAFF. The CDR3, as DNA: TGTGCCAGCAGTCCACCTCGGACAGGGGCGGGAACTGAAGCTTTCTTT.

There are a few counts of this clone. J is TRBJ2-3 and V is TRBV6-2 or TRBV6-3, with D perhaps matching TRBD2 (5 bases). This CDR3 has 14 amino acids. Germline V CDR1 and CDR2: MNHEY, SVGEGT. Trimming shortened V by 0 bases and J by 4 bases, and 8 bases separated the two germline ends. The CDR3 DNA is TGTGCCAGCAGTTACTCCCCTAGCTCAGATACGCAGTATTTT. Translating it yields CASSYSPSSDTQYF.

The chain carries TRBV7-3 and TRBJ2-3, with 10 bases aligning to TRBD2. CDR1 is SGHTA, CDR2 FQGTGA, per germline. The length of the CDR3 is 15 residues. The ends lost 5 bases at V and 4 bases at J; junction bases unmatched: 6. CDR3 protein: CASSPSSGGADTQYF. The DNA of the CDR3 is TGTGCCAGCAGCCCCTCTAGCGGGGGCGCAGATACGCAGTATTTT.

The chain joins TRBV24-1 to TRBJ1-4; a weak D match, TRBD1 (6 bases). Trimming cost V 3 bases and J 6 bases, with 13 bases left between them. Germline CDR1 and CDR2: KGHDR and SFDVKD. The CDR3 runs to 15 residues. In DNA, the CDR3 is TGTGCCACCAGTGATGGCCGGGACACAGATGAAAAACTGTTTTTT. It is translated as CATSDGRDTDEKLFF.

The chain uses TRBV4-2 and TRBJ1-3; D remains unclear. V was pared by 0 bases and J by 0 bases, with 12 bases between. Germline V gives CDR1 LGHNA, CDR2 YNFKEQ. The CDR3 sequence is 17 residues long. The CDR3 DNA reads as TGTGCCAGCAGCCAAGATCACCGCGGAGACTCTGGAAACACCATATATTTT. Amino acids: CASSQDHRGDSGNTIYF.

This sequence joins TRBV7-6 and TRBJ1-6, with 12 bases that match TRBD1. Losses at the gene ends were 1 base for V and 13 bases for J; bases not matched to a gene: 2. In germline, CDR1 is SGHVS, CDR2 FNYEAQ. The CDR3 length is 14 residues. As DNA, the CDR3 is TGTGCCAGCAGCTTAGGGGACAGGGGGCGGCCCCTCCACTTT. It yields the protein CASSLGDRGRPLHF. Full variable domain (remainder filled in from reference TRBV7-6 and TRBJ1-6): GAGVSQSPRYKVTKRGQDVALRCDPISGHVSLYWYRQALGQGPEFLTYFNYEAQQDKSGLPNDRFSAERPEGSISTLTIQRTEQRDSAMYRCASSLGDRGRPLHFGNGTRLTVT.

The chain is built from TRBV19 and TRBJ1-5; D is ambiguous. This CDR3 has 14 amino acids. Germline V gene data show CDR1 as LNHDA and CDR2 as SQIVND (reference sequence). The germline V and J ends were trimmed by 6 bases and 0 bases, with 9 bases remaining between them. CDR3 loop: CASRGEYSNQPQHF. In DNA, the CDR3 is TGTGCCAGTAGGGGAGAGTATAGCAATCAGCCCCAGCATTTT.

This clone was picked up one time. This chain uses TRBV19 with TRBJ2-7, with unresolved D. CDR3 length equals 16 residues. From germline, CDR1 is LNHDA and CDR2 SQIVND (reference sequence). Deletions cut 3 bases from V and 3 bases from J, with 18 bases between. CDR3 in DNA: TGTGCCAGTAGTATGGCGCCTGTTACAGAAGGCTACGAGCAGTACTTC. Translated, it gives CASSMAPVTEGYEQYF.

This rearrangement joins TRBV18 to TRBJ2-2; weak D call: TRBD1 (7 bases). Germline CDR1 and CDR2: KGHSH and LQKENI. Trimming took 3 bases from V and 6 from J, leaving 11 bases between them. The CDR3 has 14 amino acids. CDR3 region: CASSPDREAGELFF. The CDR3 coding sequence is TGTGCCAGCTCACCCGACAGGGAGGCCGGGGAGCTGTTTTTT.

The chain links TRBV19 to TRBJ1-1, with D possibly being TRBD1 (5 bases). CDR3 length: 13 amino acids. Trimming shortened V by 4 bases and J by 10 bases, and 16 bases separated the two germline ends. Germline-derived CDR1 and CDR2 are LNHDA and SQIVND (reference sequence). CDR3 sequence reads: CASSKDWTNGAFF. The CDR3 nucleotides are TGTGCCAGTAGTAAGGATTGGACAAATGGAGCTTTCTTT. Drawing the rest from reference TRBV19 and TRBJ1-1, the complete variable domain is DGGITQSPKYLFRKEGQNVTLSCEQNLNHDAMYWYRQDPGQGLRLIYYSQIVNDFQKGDIAEGYSVSREKKESFPLTVTSAQKNPTAFYLCASSKDWTNGAFFGQGTRLTVV.

This rearrangement joins TRBV2 to TRBJ1-1; no clear D. The V gene lost 4 bases and the J gene lost 11 bases, with 11 bases spanning the gap. Germline values: CDR1 SNHLY, CDR2 FYNNEI. This CDR3 comprises 11 residues. CDR3 nucleotides: TGTGCCAGCAGTGGGCCCGAGGATGCTTTCTTT. Protein product: CASSGPEDAFF.

This clone was seen ten or more times. V gene TRBV27 combines with J gene TRBJ2-2, with 9 nucleotides matching TRBD2. The germline gives CDR1 MNHEY, CDR2 SMNVEV (reference sequence). Trimming took 3 bases from V and 7 from J; bases not matched to a gene: 12. This CDR3 region has 17 residues. This chain's CDR3 is CASSLRGAGGPIGELFF. In DNA form, the CDR3 reads TGTGCCAGCAGTTTGAGGGGTGCGGGGGGGCCGATCGGGGAGCTGTTTTTT.

This chain connects TRBV29-1 to TRBJ1-1, with TRBD1 as a possible D gene (6 bases). This CDR3 spans 13 amino acids. The germline CDR1 and CDR2 sequences are SQVTM and ANQGSEA. Deletions cut 7 bases from V and 0 bases from J, with 12 bases between. This CDR3 is CSATGHLNTEAFF. DNA of the CDR3: TGCAGCGCGACAGGACATCTGAACACTGAAGCTTTCTTT.

The chain has TRBV12-3 or TRBV12-4 and TRBJ2-2; D is uncertain. V was trimmed by 6 bases and J by 1 base, leaving 6 bases between them. The CDR3 runs to 13 residues. The CDR3 loop reads CASRNGNTGELFF. For the CDR3, the DNA is TGTGCCAGCAGAAACGGGAACACCGGGGAGCTGTTTTTT.

The chain carries TRBV2 and TRBJ2-5; D remains ambiguous. Trimming left V 4 bases short and J 5 bases short, with 8 bases between. CDR1 is SNHLY, CDR2 FYNNEI, per germline. The CDR3 extends over 12 amino acids. CDR3 loop: CASSVLEETQYF. The CDR3 DNA is TGTGCCAGCAGTGTTCTGGAGGAGACCCAGTACTTC.

In this sample, this clone turned up once. The sample contains more than one DNA sequence encoding this CDR3. The V gene is TRBV20-1, the J gene TRBJ2-7, with D possibly matching TRBD2 (5 bases). Germline V lookup: CDR1 DFQATT, CDR2 SNEGSKA (reference sequence). CDR3 length equals 13 residues. The ends were cut back, 3 bases at V and 0 bases at J, with 9 bases in the middle. The CDR3 region has the DNA TGCAGTGCTAGTTCTGGGAGCTCCTACGAGCAGTACTTC. The encoded protein is CSASSGSSYEQYF.

The chain combines TRBV6-4 with TRBJ2-3; tentatively, D is TRBD1 (6 bases). V gave up 0 bases and J gave up 4 bases, with 11 bases separating them. The CDR3 has 15 residues. The germline V gene has CDR1 MRHNA and CDR2 SNTAGT. This CDR3 reads CASSDSGGVSDTQYF. CDR3 bases: TGTGCCAGCAGTGACTCTGGGGGCGTTTCAGATACGCAGTATTTT.